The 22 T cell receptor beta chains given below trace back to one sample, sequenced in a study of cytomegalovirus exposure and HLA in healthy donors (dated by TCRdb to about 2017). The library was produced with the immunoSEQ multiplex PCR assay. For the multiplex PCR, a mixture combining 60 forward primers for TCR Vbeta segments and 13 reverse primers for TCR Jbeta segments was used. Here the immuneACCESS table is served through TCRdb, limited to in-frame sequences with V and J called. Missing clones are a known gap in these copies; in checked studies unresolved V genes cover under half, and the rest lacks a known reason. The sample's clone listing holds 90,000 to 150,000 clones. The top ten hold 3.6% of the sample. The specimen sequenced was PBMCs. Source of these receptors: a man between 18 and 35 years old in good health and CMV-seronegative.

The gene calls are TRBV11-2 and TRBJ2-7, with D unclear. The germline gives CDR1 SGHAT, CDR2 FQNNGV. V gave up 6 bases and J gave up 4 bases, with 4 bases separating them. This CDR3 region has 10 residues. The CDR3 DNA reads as TGTGCCAGCAGTTCGTACGAGCAGTACTTC. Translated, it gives CASSSYEQYF.

CDR3 in amino acids: CASSHSQGNEQFF. CDR3 nucleotide sequence: TGTGCCAGCAGTCACAGCCAAGGCAATGAGCAGTTCTTC. V is TRBV4-2 and J is TRBJ2-1; D gene ambiguous. The CDR3 covers 13 residues. CDR1 and CDR2 from the germline V gene are LGHNA and YNFKEQ. Trimming pared 6 bases from V and 6 bases from J, leaving 12 bases between.

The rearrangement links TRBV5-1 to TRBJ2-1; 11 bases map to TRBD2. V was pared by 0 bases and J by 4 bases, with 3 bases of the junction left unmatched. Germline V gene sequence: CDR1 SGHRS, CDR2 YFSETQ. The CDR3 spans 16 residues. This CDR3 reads CASSLVSGREYNEQFF. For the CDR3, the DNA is TGCGCCAGCAGCTTGGTTAGCGGGAGGGAATACAATGAGCAGTTCTTC.

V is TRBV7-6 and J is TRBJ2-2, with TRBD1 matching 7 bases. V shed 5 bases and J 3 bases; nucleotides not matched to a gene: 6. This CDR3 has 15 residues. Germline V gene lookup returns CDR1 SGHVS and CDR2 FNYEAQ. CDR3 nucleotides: TGTGCCAGCAGCCAACGGGACAGCCACACCGGGGAGCTGTTTTTT. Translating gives CASSQRDSHTGELFF.

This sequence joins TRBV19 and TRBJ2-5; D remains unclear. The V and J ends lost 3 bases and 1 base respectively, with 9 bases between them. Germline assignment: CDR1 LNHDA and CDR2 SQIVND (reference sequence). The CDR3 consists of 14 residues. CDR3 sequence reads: CASSMAWAQETQYF. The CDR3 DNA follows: TGTGCCAGTAGTATGGCTTGGGCCCAAGAGACCCAGTACTTC.

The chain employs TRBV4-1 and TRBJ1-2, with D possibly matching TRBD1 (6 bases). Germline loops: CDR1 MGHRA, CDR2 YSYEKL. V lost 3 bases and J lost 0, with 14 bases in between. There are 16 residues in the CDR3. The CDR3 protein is CASSQSPGATNYGYTF. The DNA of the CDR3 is TGCGCCAGCAGCCAGTCACCAGGGGCCACTAACTATGGCTACACCTTC.

The CDR3 sequence: CASSPTSGTEQFF. CDR3 DNA: TGTGCCAGCAGCCCGACTAGCGGGACTGAGCAGTTCTTC. The genes are TRBV9 and TRBJ2-1; TRBD2 matches 11 bases. Trimming cost V 4 bases and J 9 bases; bases outside gene matches: 3. Germline V gene lookup returns CDR1 SGDLS and CDR2 YYNGEE. The CDR3 consists of 13 residues.

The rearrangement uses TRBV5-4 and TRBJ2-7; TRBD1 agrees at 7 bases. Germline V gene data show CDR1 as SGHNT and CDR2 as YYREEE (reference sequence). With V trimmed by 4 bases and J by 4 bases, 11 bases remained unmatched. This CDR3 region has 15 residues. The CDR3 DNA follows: TGTGCCAGCAGCCTAGGGACAGCCCCTGCGTACGAGCAGTACTTC. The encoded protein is CASSLGTAPAYEQYF.

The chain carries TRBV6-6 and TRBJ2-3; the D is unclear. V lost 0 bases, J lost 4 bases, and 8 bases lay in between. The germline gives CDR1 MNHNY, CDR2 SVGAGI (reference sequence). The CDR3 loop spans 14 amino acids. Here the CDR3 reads CASSYSAEADTQYF. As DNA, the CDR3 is TGTGCCAGCAGTTACTCGGCCGAGGCAGATACGCAGTATTTT.

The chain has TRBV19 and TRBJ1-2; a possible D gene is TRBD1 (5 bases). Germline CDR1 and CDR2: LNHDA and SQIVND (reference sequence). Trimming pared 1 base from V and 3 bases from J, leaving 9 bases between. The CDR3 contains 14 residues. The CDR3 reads CASSIVTVDYGYTF. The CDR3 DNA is TGTGCCAGTAGTATAGTGACAGTGGACTATGGCTACACCTTC.

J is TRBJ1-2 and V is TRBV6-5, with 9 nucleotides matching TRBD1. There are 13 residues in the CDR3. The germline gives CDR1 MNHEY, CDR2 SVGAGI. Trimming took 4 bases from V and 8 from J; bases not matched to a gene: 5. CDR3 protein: CASSSDRGRGYTF. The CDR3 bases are TGTGCCAGCAGTTCTGACAGGGGGAGAGGCTACACCTTC.

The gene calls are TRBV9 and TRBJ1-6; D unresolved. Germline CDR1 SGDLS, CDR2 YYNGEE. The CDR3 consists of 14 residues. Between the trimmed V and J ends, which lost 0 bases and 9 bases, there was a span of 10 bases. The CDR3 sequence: CASSVVAAGSPLHF. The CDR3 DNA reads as TGTGCCAGCAGCGTAGTGGCAGCGGGTTCACCCCTCCACTTT.

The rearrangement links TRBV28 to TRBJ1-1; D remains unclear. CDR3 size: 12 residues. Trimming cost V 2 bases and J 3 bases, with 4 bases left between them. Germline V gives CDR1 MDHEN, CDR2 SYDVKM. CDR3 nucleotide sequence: TGTGCCAGCAGTTTACAGTACACTGAAGCTTTCTTT. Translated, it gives CASSLQYTEAFF.

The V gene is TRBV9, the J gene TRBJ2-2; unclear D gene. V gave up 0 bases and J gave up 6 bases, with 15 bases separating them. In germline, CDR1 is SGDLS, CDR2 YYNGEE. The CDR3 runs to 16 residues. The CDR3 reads CASSVEIAGVAGELFF. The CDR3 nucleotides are TGTGCCAGCAGCGTAGAAATAGCCGGCGTGGCCGGGGAGCTGTTTTTT.

The CDR3 loop reads CASSHLTENPEKLFF. For the CDR3, the DNA is TGCGCCAGCAGCCACCTAACAGAAAACCCTGAAAAACTGTTTTTT. V is TRBV4-1 and J is TRBJ1-4; D ambiguous. Trimming stripped 3 bases from V and 7 bases from J, with 15 bases between. There are 15 residues in the CDR3. Per germline, CDR1 MGHRA and CDR2 YSYEKL.

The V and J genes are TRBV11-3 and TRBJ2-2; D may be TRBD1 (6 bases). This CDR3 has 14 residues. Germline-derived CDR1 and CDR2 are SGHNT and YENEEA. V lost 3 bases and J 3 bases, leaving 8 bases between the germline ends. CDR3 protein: CASSFGQYTGELFF. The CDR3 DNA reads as TGTGCCAGCAGCTTCGGACAGTACACCGGGGAGCTGTTTTTT.

This CDR3 reads CASSLRDRGYNEQFF. In DNA, the CDR3 is TGTGCCAGCAGCCTCCGGGACAGAGGCTACAATGAGCAGTTCTTC. The gene calls are TRBV7-9 and TRBJ2-1; 7 positions agree with TRBD1. From germline, CDR1 is SEHNR and CDR2 FQNEAQ (reference sequence). V lost 5 bases and J lost 3; bases outside the gene matches: 7. This CDR3 region has 15 residues.

The chain's CDR3 is CASSERQVYSGNTIYF. The DNA of the CDR3 is TGTGCCAGTAGTGAGCGACAGGTCTACTCTGGAAACACCATATATTTT. The J gene is TRBJ1-3, the V gene TRBV19, with D tentatively TRBD1 (6 bases). The CDR3 runs to 16 residues. CDR1 and CDR2 (germline): LNHDA, SQIVND (reference sequence). The V end was cut by 5 bases, the J end by 0 bases, with 14 bases between.

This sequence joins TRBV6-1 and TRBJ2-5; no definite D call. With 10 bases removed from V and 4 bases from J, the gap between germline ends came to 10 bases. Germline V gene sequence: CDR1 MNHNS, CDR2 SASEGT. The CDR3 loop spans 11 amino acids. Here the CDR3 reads CATSRGETQYF. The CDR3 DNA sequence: TGTGCCACCTCTCGAGGAGAGACCCAGTACTTC.

The CDR3 region is CASSMARQMNTEAFF. Here the CDR3 DNA reads TGTGCCAGTAGTATGGCGCGACAGATGAACACTGAAGCTTTCTTT. This rearrangement joins TRBV19 to TRBJ1-1, with D tentatively TRBD1 (5 bases). Trimming stripped 3 bases from V and 0 bases from J, with 11 bases between. CDR1 and CDR2 from the germline V gene are LNHDA and SQIVND (reference sequence). This CDR3 region has 15 residues.

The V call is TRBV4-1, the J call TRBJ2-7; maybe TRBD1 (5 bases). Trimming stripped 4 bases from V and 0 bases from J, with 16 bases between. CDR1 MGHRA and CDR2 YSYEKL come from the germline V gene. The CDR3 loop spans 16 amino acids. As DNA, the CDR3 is TGCGCCAGCAGCCCAGCTACAGGTTCAAGCTCCTACGAGCAGTACTTC. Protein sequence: CASSPATGSSSYEQYF.

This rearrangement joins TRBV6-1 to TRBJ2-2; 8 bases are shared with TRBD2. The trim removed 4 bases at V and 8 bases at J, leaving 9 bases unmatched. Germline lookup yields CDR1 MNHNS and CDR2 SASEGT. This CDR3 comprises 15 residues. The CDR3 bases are TGTGCCAGCAGTGCAGGGGTAGCGGGAACGGGGGAGCTGTTTTTT. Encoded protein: CASSAGVAGTGELFF.